The rows below give T cell receptor beta chains drawn from one sample of a study of naive and memory T cell subsets. TCRdb redid the calling of the UMI-ligation and nested PCR reads with MiXCR, one entry per CDR3 protein. The sample carries approximately 80,000 distinct CDR3 sequences, roughly 9.2% recorded once. The sequencing sample was made of naive CD8+ T cells from blood. These receptors all stem from a human donor in good health. Each CDR3 is given with its conserved first and last residue.

TRBV2 | CASSYGQGPGNTIYF
TRBV7-9 | CASSVGGNEQFF
TRBV10-3 | CAISATQGKETYEQYF
TRBV12-5 | CASGNGASGLYNEQFF
TRBV18 | CASSPTRGTGGTEAFF
TRBV20-1 | CSARGLGGNGNEQFF
TRBV3-1 | CASSQGPFLRVELQNYNEQFF
TRBV20-1 | CSATDSGDTQYF
TRBV27 | CASSLGARPDTQCF
TRBV25-1 | CASSELGGSGANVLTF
TRBV4-1 | CASGEGNDRLTDTQYF
TRBV10-3 | CAISGGQATNEKLFF
TRBV10-3 | CAISEGLANIQYF
TRBV27 | CASSLRDGTEAFF
TRBV5-1 | CASSLSPFNQPQHF
TRBV27 | CASSDANSGNTIYF
TRBV3-1 | CASSQDAQGEGPIFF